A selection of T cell receptor beta chains follows, all from one sample in a study of cytomegalovirus exposure and HLA in healthy donors. Method: immunoSEQ multiplex PCR; TCRdb's copy keeps in-frame clones and lacks some. The profile shows some 80,000 clones, around 78% of them singletons. Source material: PBMCs. These receptors were obtained from a man younger than 30 in good health and CMV-seropositive. The CDR3 runs from the conserved cysteine through the conserved F or W. The D gene is left open where the match is weak. A row's size may be missing; if present it is once, few, many or a size class.

>TRBV27|TRBJ1-2|TRBD1|once
TGTGCCAGCAGCGGACAGGCAGGCGTGGGAGGCTACACCTTC
CASSGQAGVGGYTF
>TRBV6-1|TRBJ1-3|.|once
TGTGCCATCAACCCGGGACTAGGAAACACCATATATTTT
CAINPGLGNTIYF
>TRBV5-3|TRBJ2-1|TRBD2|.
TGTGCCAGACCCGGCGGGAGGAAGTGGGATACGTTCCGATACAATGAGCAGTTCTTC
CARPGGRKWDTFRYNEQFF
>TRBV10-3|TRBJ1-1|.|few
TGTGCCATCAGTGAGACCGACCAGGGGATGAACACTGAAGCTTTCTTT
CAISETDQGMNTEAFF
>TRBV5-1|TRBJ2-7|TRBD2|once
TGCGCCAGCAGCTTGGCTAGCGGGAACGACGAGCAGTACTTC
CASSLASGNDEQYF
>TRBV29-1|TRBJ1-3|.|.
TGCAGCGTTGAGGGGAGGGAGTCCTTT
CSVEGRESF
>TRBV7-3|TRBJ1-1|.|once
TGTGCCAGCAGTCCGAACTTGAACACTGAAGCTTTCTTT
CASSPNLNTEAFF
>TRBV5-1|TRBJ1-2|.|.
TGCGCCAGCAGCTCCGGGACTGCCTATGGCTACACCTTC
CASSSGTAYGYTF
>TRBV28|TRBJ1-2|TRBD1|.
TGTGCCAGCAGACCCCTAGGGACAGACCCTTTTTATGGCTACACCTTC
CASRPLGTDPFYGYTF
>TRBV4-2|TRBJ2-6|TRBD2|.
TGTGCCAGCAGCCAAGATGGCGGGACTAGCGGGGGATCTGGGGCCAACGTCCTGACTTTC
CASSQDGGTSGGSGANVLTF
>TRBV5-1|TRBJ2-7|TRBD1|.
TGCGCCAGCAGCACGACAGGGGAACCCTACGAGCAGTACTTC
CASSTTGEPYEQYF
>TRBV6-6|TRBJ1-5|.|.
TGTGCCAGCAGTTTGCCGTCCCGAGGCAATCAGCCCCAGCATTTT
CASSLPSRGNQPQHF
>TRBV2|TRBJ2-7|TRBD2|.
TGTGCCAGCAGTGCTATGCGGACTAGTAGGTACGAGCAGTACTTC
CASSAMRTSRYEQYF
>TRBV9|TRBJ2-7|.|.
TGTGCCAGCAGCGTATCTTGGACACTCTACGAGCAGTACTTC
CASSVSWTLYEQYF
>TRBV6-5|TRBJ2-7|TRBD2|.
TGTGCCAGCAGCCTAGGCGTCAGCGGGAGTGATCAGTACTTC
CASSLGVSGSDQYF
>TRBV9|TRBJ2-2|.|.
TGTGCCAGCAGCGTAAGAGCGGGTCGAACCGGGGAGCTGTTTTTT
CASSVRAGRTGELFF
>TRBV4-1|TRBJ2-4|TRBD1|few
TGCGCCAGCAGCCAGCCGGGACAGACCAAAAACATTCAGTACTTC
CASSQPGQTKNIQYF
>TRBV20-1|TRBJ1-5|.|.
TGCAGTGCTAGAGATTCGTTGCCCCAGCATTTT
CSARDSLPQHF